Shown below are 28 T cell receptor beta chains from a single sample sequenced in a study of T cell changes during pregnancy in multiple sclerosis. Sequencing used immunoSEQ multiplex PCR; TCRdb keeps in-frame clones, though not all of them. The sample lists about 55,000 clones, 85% to 95% occurring once. The source material was CD8+ T cells from peripheral blood mononuclear cells, sampled in the third trimester of pregnancy. These receptors were collected from a female donor with multiple sclerosis, enrolled in a pregnancy study.

Only one count was recorded for this clone. The chain joins TRBV13 to TRBJ2-7; a weak D match, TRBD1 (6 bases). CDR1 and CDR2 (germline): PRHDT, FYEKMQ (reference sequence). Trimming took 1 base from V and 3 from J, leaving 13 bases between them. This CDR3 is built from 15 residues. DNA for the CDR3: TGTGCCAGCAGCTTAGCGGTCAGGGGATACTACGAGCAGTACTTC. Residues: CASSLAVRGYYEQYF. Complete variable domain (other parts from reference TRBV13 and TRBJ2-7): AAGVIQSPRHLIKEKRETATLKCYPIPRHDTVYWYQQGPGQDPQFLISFYEKMQSDKGSIPDRFSAQQFSDYHSELNMSSLELGDSALYFCASSLAVRGYYEQYFGPGTRLTVT.

The chain joins TRBV19 to TRBJ1-4; 9 bases are shared with TRBD1. The CDR3 totals 15 residues. V dropped 7 bases and J dropped 7; count of bases not matched to a gene: 10. Germline values: CDR1 LNHDA, CDR2 SQIVND (reference sequence). In DNA form, the CDR3 reads TGTGCCAGTACCATACCGGGACAGGGATTTGAAAAACTGTTTTTT. Translation gives CASTIPGQGFEKLFF.

The chain carries TRBV5-1 and TRBJ2-3; TRBD1 aligns across 7 bases. The V and J ends lost 2 bases and 2 bases, in that order; junction bases with no gene match: 5. The germline V gene encodes CDR1 SGHRS and CDR2 YFSETQ. The CDR3 runs 15 residues. This CDR3 is CASSFTGATTDTQYF. As DNA, the CDR3 is TGCGCCAGCAGCTTTACAGGGGCCACCACAGATACGCAGTATTTT.

J is TRBJ2-7 and V is TRBV5-1; D call uncertain. Germline V gene lookup returns CDR1 SGHRS and CDR2 YFSETQ. The CDR3 totals 11 residues. Trimming shortened V by 0 bases and J by 12 bases, and 10 bases separated the two germline ends. As DNA, the CDR3 is TGCGCCAGCAGCTTGGGAGGTCCCAGGTACTTC. Protein: CASSLGGPRYF.

This rearrangement joins TRBV7-2 to TRBJ1-5; D not certain. Germline CDR1 SGHTA, CDR2 FQGNSA. The CDR3 extends over 15 amino acids. The V and J ends lost 6 bases and 0 bases respectively, with 12 bases between them. CDR3 amino acids: CASSHVQFSNQPQHF. The CDR3 nucleotides are TGTGCCAGCAGTCACGTGCAGTTTAGCAATCAGCCCCAGCATTTT.

CDR3 DNA sequence: TGTGCCAGCAGCGTGGGACTAGCGGGAGTCACCGGGGAGCTGTTTTTT. Protein sequence: CASSVGLAGVTGELFF. The chain carries TRBV6-6 and TRBJ2-2; 14 bases align to TRBD2. This CDR3 comprises 16 residues. Looked up from germline, CDR1 is MNHNY and CDR2 is SVGAGI (reference sequence). V shed 6 bases and J 4 bases; nucleotides not matched to a gene: 4.

This clone was detected once. This chain uses TRBV6-5 with TRBJ1-2; D is possibly TRBD1 (6 bases). CDR1 and CDR2 from the germline V gene are MNHEY and SVGAGI. The CDR3 is made up of 13 amino acids. The germline V and J ends were trimmed by 7 bases and 2 bases, with 11 bases remaining between them. CDR3 DNA sequence: TGTGCCAGCACTACAGGGAACAACTATGGCTACACCTTC. It codes for CASTTGNNYGYTF.

The V gene is TRBV5-6, the J gene TRBJ1-4; D remains unclear. Germline V CDR1 and CDR2: SGHDT, YYEEEE. CDR3 length: 14 amino acids. Trimming stripped 1 base from V and 0 bases from J, with 4 bases between. Here the CDR3 reads CASSLTATNEKLFF. CDR3 nucleotide sequence: TGTGCCAGCAGCTTGACGGCAACTAATGAAAAACTGTTTTTT.

The V call is TRBV6-5, the J call TRBJ2-7; D is possibly TRBD2 (7 bases). Trimming stripped 1 base from V and 7 bases from J, with 14 bases between. The CDR3 loop spans 14 amino acids. Germline V gene sequence: CDR1 MNHEY, CDR2 SVGAGI. The CDR3 protein is CASSYYGGGGEQYF. CDR3 sequence (DNA): TGTGCCAGCAGTTACTATGGGGGAGGGGGTGAGCAGTACTTC.

The J gene is TRBJ1-2, the V gene TRBV10-3; TRBD1 matches 7 bases. Trimming took 0 bases from V and 4 from J; bases not matched to a gene: 2. Germline CDR1 reads ENHRY; CDR2 reads SYGVKD. This CDR3 has 14 residues. CDR3 nucleotide sequence: TGTGCCATCAGTGAGTCTGCAGGGGGCTATGGCTACACCTTC. This translates into CAISESAGGYGYTF.

This clone was picked up one time. The chain uses TRBV6-1 and TRBJ1-2; 8 bases fit TRBD1. Germline V CDR1 and CDR2: MNHNS, SASEGT. This CDR3 contains 15 residues. V gave up 2 bases and J gave up 8 bases; unmatched junction bases: 10. In DNA form, the CDR3 reads TGTGCCAGCAGTGAATTAGGTCAGGGGGCCCGGGGCTACACCTTC. Its protein product is CASSELGQGARGYTF.

The chain combines TRBV28 with TRBJ1-5, with TRBD1 as a possible D gene (6 bases). The CDR3 consists of 15 residues. CDR1 and CDR2 from the germline V gene are MDHEN and SYDVKM. V dropped 7 bases and J dropped 2 bases, with 15 bases sitting between them. This chain's CDR3 is CASTFVSGGNQPQHF. The CDR3, as DNA: TGTGCCAGCACTTTCGTGTCAGGGGGCAATCAGCCCCAGCATTTT. The full variable domain, with the rest looked up from reference TRBV28 and TRBJ1-5, is DVKVTQSSRYLVKRTGEKVFLECVQDMDHENMFWYRQDPGLGLRLIYFSYDVKMKEKGDIPEGYSVSREKKERFSLILESASTNQTSMYLCASTFVSGGNQPQHFGDGTRLSIL.

The genes are TRBV4-1 and TRBJ2-1; 11 bases are a match to TRBD2. CDR1 and CDR2 from the germline V gene are MGHRA and YSYEKL. Trimming removed 3 bases from V and 4 bases from J; junction bases left unmatched: 5. The CDR3 totals 16 residues. The CDR3 reads CASSHKTSGTYNEQFF. CDR3 coding DNA: TGCGCCAGCAGCCATAAGACTAGCGGGACTTACAATGAGCAGTTCTTC.

This chain connects TRBV7-9 to TRBJ1-2; D is possibly TRBD1 (5 bases). Germline values: CDR1 SEHNR, CDR2 FQNEAQ (reference sequence). Deletions cut 1 base from V and 2 bases from J, with 5 bases between. This CDR3 contains 13 residues. The CDR3 nucleotides read TGTGCCAGCAGCTTAGGACAGAACTATGGCTACACCTTC. Translation: CASSLGQNYGYTF.

The chain couples TRBV20-1 to TRBJ2-7; perhaps TRBD2 as D (6 bases). The CDR3 is 11 residues long. V gave up 2 bases and J gave up 7 bases, with 9 bases separating them. Germline V gene data show CDR1 as DFQATT and CDR2 as SNEGSKA (reference sequence). CDR3 DNA sequence: TGCAGTGCTAGACGGGGGAGTGAGCAGTACTTC. It codes for CSARRGSEQYF.

The chain has TRBV19 and TRBJ2-1; perhaps TRBD2 as D (6 bases). This CDR3 has 15 residues. With 7 bases removed from V and 2 bases from J, the gap between germline ends came to 15 bases. Germline loops: CDR1 LNHDA, CDR2 SQIVND (reference sequence). The CDR3 loop is CASTISGAPYNEQFF. In nucleotides, the CDR3 is TGTGCCAGTACGATTAGCGGAGCGCCCTACAATGAGCAGTTCTTC.

CDR3 DNA: TGTGCCAGCAGCTTAGAAGTGGGCGAGACCCAGTACTTC. Protein product: CASSLEVGETQYF. V gene TRBV7-2 combines with J gene TRBJ2-5, with unresolved D. Germline lookup yields CDR1 SGHTA and CDR2 FQGNSA. Trimming removed 1 base at V and 5 bases at J, with 8 bases between. The CDR3 covers 13 residues.

The V gene is TRBV6-1, the J gene TRBJ1-1; 9 nucleotides agree with TRBD1. Germline V gene lookup returns CDR1 MNHNS and CDR2 SASEGT. J gave up 6 bases and V 7 bases, and 9 bases lay outside the gene matches. The CDR3 is 14 residues long. The DNA for the CDR3 is TGTGCCAGCAAATCCGGGACAGGGCGGCCTGAAGCTTTCTTT. The encoded protein is CASKSGTGRPEAFF.

The chain couples TRBV7-8 to TRBJ2-2; 7 bases are shared with TRBD2. This CDR3 is 16 amino acids long. The ends lost 10 bases at V and 0 bases at J; junction bases unmatched: 11. CDR1 is SGHVS, CDR2 FQNEAQ, per germline. This CDR3 is CAMGREEPTNTGELFF. DNA of the CDR3: TGTGCCATGGGCCGGGAGGAACCAACGAACACCGGGGAGCTGTTTTTT.

The gene calls are TRBV19 and TRBJ2-5, with 10 bases aligning to TRBD2. The length of the CDR3 is 17 residues. CDR1 and CDR2 (germline): LNHDA, SQIVND (reference sequence). Trimming removed 3 bases from V and 5 bases from J; junction bases left unmatched: 12. The DNA of the CDR3 is TGTGCCAGTAGTATGATGGTCGCTAGCGGGAGAGGGGAGACCCAGTACTTC. Translated, it gives CASSMMVASGRGETQYF. Full variable domain (remainder filled in from reference TRBV19 and TRBJ2-5): DGGITQSPKYLFRKEGQNVTLSCEQNLNHDAMYWYRQDPGQGLRLIYYSQIVNDFQKGDIAEGYSVSREKKESFPLTVTSAQKNPTAFYLCASSMMVASGRGETQYFGPGTRLLVL.

V gene TRBV2 combines with J gene TRBJ1-2; unclear D gene. Germline CDR1 reads SNHLY; CDR2 reads FYNNEI. V was pared by 2 bases and J by 4 bases, with 11 bases between. The CDR3 contains 14 residues. In DNA form, the CDR3 reads TGTGCCAGCAGTGAAATAGGACTCTCCTATGGCTACACCTTC. Protein product: CASSEIGLSYGYTF.

In this sample, this clone turned up once. The rearrangement links TRBV7-8 to TRBJ2-1; D is unresolved. This CDR3 spans 12 amino acids. With 3 bases removed from V and 4 bases from J, the gap between germline ends came to 4 bases. Germline loops: CDR1 SGHVS, CDR2 FQNEAQ. CDR3 nucleotide sequence: TGTGCCAGCAGCTTTTCTTACAATGAGCAGTTCTTC. It is translated as CASSFSYNEQFF.

The CDR3 bases are TGTGCCAGCAGTCTTGGACAGGGGGCAGCCGGGGAGCTGTTTTTT. Its translation: CASSLGQGAAGELFF. This chain joins TRBV6-5 and TRBJ2-2, with 11 bases lining up with TRBD1. Losses at the gene ends were 5 bases for V and 6 bases for J; bases not matched to a gene: 5. Germline V gives CDR1 MNHEY, CDR2 SVGAGI. The CDR3 is 15 amino acids.

In DNA form, the CDR3 reads TGCGCCAGCGGGCGCGGGAGCAACTCCTACAATGAGCAGTTCTTC. Protein: CASGRGSNSYNEQFF. V gene TRBV4-1 combines with J gene TRBJ2-1; 7 bases align to TRBD2. The germline V gene encodes CDR1 MGHRA and CDR2 YSYEKL. The CDR3 is 15 residues long. V lost 8 bases and J lost 0; bases outside the gene matches: 7.

CDR3 sequence: CASSPRQGATYEQYF. DNA for the CDR3: TGTGCCAGCAGCCCCAGACAGGGGGCTACCTACGAGCAGTACTTC. The rearrangement uses TRBV7-9 and TRBJ2-7; 10 bases are shared with TRBD1. This CDR3 has 15 residues. V shed 5 bases and J 2 bases; nucleotides not matched to a gene: 6. CDR1 and CDR2 (germline): SEHNR, FQNEAQ (reference sequence).

V gene TRBV13 combines with J gene TRBJ2-7, with D tentatively TRBD1 (6 bases). Per germline, CDR1 PRHDT and CDR2 FYEKMQ (reference sequence). The ends were cut back, 0 bases at V and 0 bases at J, with 9 bases in the middle. The CDR3 is 15 residues long. CDR3 protein: CASSLGTGSSYEQYF. CDR3 DNA: TGTGCCAGCAGCTTAGGGACAGGCAGCTCCTACGAGCAGTACTTC.

The genes are TRBV7-3 and TRBJ2-2; 8 nucleotides match TRBD2. CDR1 and CDR2 from the germline V gene are SGHTA and FQGTGA. The CDR3 consists of 16 residues. J lost 6 bases, V lost 4 bases, and 10 bases had no gene match. CDR3 bases: TGTGCCAGCAGCTCCTCGGGGGGGGTTGGCGCCGGGGAGCTGTTTTTT. Translation: CASSSSGGVGAGELFF. The variable domain in full, with the rest retrieved from reference TRBV7-3 and TRBJ2-2, is GAGVSQTPSNKVTEKGKYVELRCDPISGHTALYWYRQSLGQGPEFLIYFQGTGAADDSGLPNDRFFAVRPEGSVSTLKIQRTERGDSAVYLCASSSSGGVGAGELFFGEGSRLTVL.

The chain is built from TRBV4-3 and TRBJ2-1; 11 nucleotides align to TRBD1. Germline-derived CDR1 and CDR2 are LGHNA and YSLEER. The CDR3 has 16 residues. V shed 0 bases and J 6 bases; nucleotides not matched to a gene: 4. CDR3 protein: CASSQDPGTGGNEQFF. Written as DNA, the CDR3 is TGCGCCAGCAGCCAAGATCCTGGGACAGGGGGCAATGAGCAGTTCTTC.